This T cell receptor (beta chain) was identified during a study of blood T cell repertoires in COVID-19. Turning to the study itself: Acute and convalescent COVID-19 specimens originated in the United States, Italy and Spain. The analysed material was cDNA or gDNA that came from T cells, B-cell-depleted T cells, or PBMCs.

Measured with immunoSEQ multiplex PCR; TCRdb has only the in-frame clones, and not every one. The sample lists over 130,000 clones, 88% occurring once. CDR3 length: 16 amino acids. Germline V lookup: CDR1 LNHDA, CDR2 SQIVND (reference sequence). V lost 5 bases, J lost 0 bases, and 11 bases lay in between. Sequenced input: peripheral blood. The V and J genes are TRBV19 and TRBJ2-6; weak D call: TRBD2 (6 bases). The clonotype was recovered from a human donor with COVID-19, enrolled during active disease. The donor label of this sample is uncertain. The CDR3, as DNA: TGTGCCAGTAGTGTCCGGGAGACCTCTGGGGCCAACGTCCTGACTTTC. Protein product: CASSVRETSGANVLTF.